This T cell receptor beta chain is from a study of PD-L1 blockade in urothelial cancer (TCRdb year 2017). Some background on the complete study: All patients started therapy around 2014 and received atezolizumab 1,200 mg intravenously every 3 weeks. Somatic, immune and clinical correlates of response to PD-L1 blockade with atezolizumab in urothelial cancer were the focus of an exploratory multi-omic analysis. Around 29 patients had pretreatment blood TCR-seq, around 25 had at least one posttreatment blood collection, and around 25 had tumor TCR-seq. In the same patients who had TCR sequencing, pretreatment tumors also underwent whole exome sequencing and RNA sequencing. Durable clinical benefit was defined as progression-free survival longer than 6 months, and TCR features were also tested against progression-free and overall survival. Blood samples were analyzed at two time points: 3 weeks after treatment start (second dose) and 6 weeks after treatment start. Blood samples gave median yields of around 140,000 T cells and 82,636 unique TCRs, along with a median clonality of 0.080. About 90% of the 29 patients were males with bladder-origin urothelial cancer, and about 60% of the roughly 30 reported a prior smoking history. Pretreatment tumor samples, along with matched peripheral blood serially collected before and after atezolizumab treatment, were subjected to TCR sequencing. An ECOG performance status of 0 or 1 was recorded for the patients, and 0 to 3 prior chemotherapy regimens had been received by the patients. Durable clinical benefit was achieved by nine patients but not by the remaining 20. Paper-wide results and their limitations: At 3 weeks after the start of treatment, tumor-associated TCR clones in peripheral blood had expanded more in patients with durable benefit (n ≈ 20, p = 0.022). Because the sample size was small (n of about 30) and many exploratory analyses were performed, the results are intended to be hypothesis-generating. Improved progression-free and overall survival was associated with having pretreatment peripheral blood TCR clonality below the median.

A remark on this clone: Which antigen it targets is not known. Germline is not matched at one junction end, which may reflect a read error.

The sample's time point label, decoded: pretreatment peripheral blood. The cohort included some 30 patients with locally advanced or metastatic urothelial carcinoma who were treated at Memorial Sloan Kettering on a trial protocol. Peripheral blood mononuclear cells were collected pretreatment and during treatment, with between 1 and 8 total time points obtained per patient. The Qiagen DNeasy Blood extraction kit was used to purify genomic DNA from total PBMCs and tumor samples. PBMCs were collected pretreatment and during treatment and were isolated and stored as previously described. CDR1 SSHAT and CDR2 FNYEAQ are derived from the germline V gene (reference sequence). Including cysteine and phenylalanine, the CDR3 has 13 amino acids. Just CDR3 DNA is preserved here, 39 bases in frame from base 1. To estimate absolute template abundance from read counts, synthetic TCR analog templates were spiked into each PCR. Using the immunoSEQ assay, TCRbeta CDR3 regions were amplified from genomic DNA with bias-controlled V and J gene primers. Sequencing of rearranged TCRbeta segments was performed at approximately 20X coverage. In the authors' own workflow: Sequencing errors were corrected by clustering and CDR3s were annotated against IMGT to assign V, D and J genes. Downstream analyses used only productive TCRbeta rearrangements and left out out-of-frame or stop-codon sequences. Clonality was calculated as one minus the Shannon entropy normalized by the log of the number of unique productive sequences. Clones differing between time points or between blood and tumor were identified by Fisher's exact test with Benjamini-Hochberg correction at adjusted p below 0.01. TCRdb stores this immuneACCESS table with in-frame sequences only. Part of the clones is absent; in the studies checked, under half of the shortfall reflects unresolved V genes, and no reason is known for the rest. D and trimming were read from the DNA, whereas the V and J calls and clone size are those reported in that table. The sample table holds under 50,000 clones, of which 82% were seen once. Approximately 1.7% of the sample goes to the ten largest clones.

Sequences were derived from PBMCs, sampled around atezolizumab (anti-PD-L1) treatment. This chain is built from TRBV7-7 and TRBJ1-1, with the D segment identity uncertain. This clonotype originated in a man aged 50 to 59 with urothelial cancer. The DNA is as follows: TGTGCTAGCAGCATTACAGTAAACACTGAAGCTTTCTTT. Translation gives CASSITVNTEAFF.